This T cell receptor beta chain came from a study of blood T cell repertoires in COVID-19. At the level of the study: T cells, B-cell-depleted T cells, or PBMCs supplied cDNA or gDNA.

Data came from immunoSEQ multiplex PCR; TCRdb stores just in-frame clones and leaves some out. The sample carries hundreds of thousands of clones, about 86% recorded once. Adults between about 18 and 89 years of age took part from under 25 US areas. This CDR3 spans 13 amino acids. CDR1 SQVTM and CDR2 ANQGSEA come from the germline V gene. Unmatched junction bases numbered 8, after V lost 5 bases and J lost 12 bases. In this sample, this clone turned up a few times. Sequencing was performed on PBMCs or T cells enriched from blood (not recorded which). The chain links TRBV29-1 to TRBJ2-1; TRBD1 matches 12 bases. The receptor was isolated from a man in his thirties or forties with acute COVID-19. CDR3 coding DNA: TGCAGCGTTTTGGGGACAGGGGGCTTAGGGCAGTTCTTC. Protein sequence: CSVLGTGGLGQFF.